A selection of T cell receptor beta chains follows, all from one sample in a study of blood T cell repertoires in COVID-19. Clones were sequenced by immunoSEQ multiplex PCR, and TCRdb holds only the in-frame ones, with some missing. Of some 120,000 clones listed, around 91% are singletons. The sequenced sample was peripheral blood. The source is a man aged 65 to 79 with active or convalescent COVID-19. CDR3s include the opening cysteine and the closing phenylalanine or tryptophan. Fields, in order: D gene, clone size, J gene, V gene, CDR3 DNA, CDR3 protein. A D gene is named only where the DNA matches it firmly. Only some rows state a clone size, as once, few, many or a class for expanded clones.

>TRBD1|few|TRBJ1-3|TRBV27
TGTGCCAGCAGTCGGACAGGGGACTCTGGAAACACCATATATTTT
CASSRTGDSGNTIYF
>-|-|TRBJ2-7|TRBV2
TGTGCCAGCAGTGGTGGAGGGGCCAACGAGCAGTACTTC
CASSGGGANEQYF
>-|-|TRBJ2-5|TRBV2
TGTGCCAGCAGTGACGTAGAGACCCAGTACTTC
CASSDVETQYF
>TRBD1|-|TRBJ1-5|TRBV19
TGTGCCAGTAGGGAAACAGGGGGCCATCAGCCCCAGCATTTT
CASRETGGHQPQHF
>-|-|TRBJ1-1|TRBV12-3/TRBV12-4
TGTGCCAGCAGCCAGGCCCGGACTGAAGCTTTCTTT
CASSQARTEAFF
>TRBD2|-|TRBJ2-1|TRBV9
TGTGCCAGCAGCGTAGACGGGGGGAGTGTCTACAATGAGCAGTTCTTC
CASSVDGGSVYNEQFF
>TRBD1|-|TRBJ2-7|TRBV7-9
TGTGCCAGCAGCTTAATGACAGGGCGGAACGAGCAGTACTTC
CASSLMTGRNEQYF
>TRBD1|-|TRBJ1-1|TRBV6-5
TGTGCCAGCAGCTTCTCGACAGGGAATGCTGAAGCTTTCTTT
CASSFSTGNAEAFF
>TRBD1|-|TRBJ1-1|TRBV4-1
TGCGCCAGCAGCCAAGCAGGGGGCGTGAACACTGAAGCTTTCTTT
CASSQAGGVNTEAFF
>-|-|TRBJ2-7|TRBV2
TGTGCCAGCAGTATAGGACTCAGCTCCTACGAGCAGTACTTC
CASSIGLSSYEQYF
>TRBD1|-|TRBJ2-2|TRBV28
TGTGCCAGCATCGGGGACAGGGTTGGCTCAACCGGGGAGCTGTTTTTT
CASIGDRVGSTGELFF
>TRBD1|few|TRBJ1-3|TRBV28
TGTGCCAGCAGCGTCCCATTATTAGACAGGGGAGGAAACACCATATATTTT
CASSVPLLDRGGNTIYF
>-|once|TRBJ2-1|TRBV15
TGTGCCACCAGCAGAGAGAGCGGCCAGCTTCAGTTCTTC
CATSRESGQLQFF
>TRBD2|once|TRBJ2-7|TRBV19
TGTGCCAGTAGTATAAAACTAGCGGGAGGGCCGGGTGAGCAGTACTTC
CASSIKLAGGPGEQYF
>TRBD1|-|TRBJ2-7|TRBV27
TGTGCCAGCAGTTTCCTCGGGGTTGGGACAGACTCCTACGAGCAGTACTTC
CASSFLGVGTDSYEQYF
>TRBD1|once|TRBJ1-6|TRBV29-1
TGCAGCATCCGACAGGGGAATTCACCCCTCCACTTT
CSIRQGNSPLHF
>TRBD1|-|TRBJ1-2|TRBV5-6
TGTGCCAGCAGCTCCCGGGACAGGGGCGGCTACACCTTC
CASSSRDRGGYTF
>TRBD1|once|TRBJ1-1|TRBV5-1
TGCGCCAGCAGCTTGCAGGGGGACATGAACACTGAAGCTTTCTTT
CASSLQGDMNTEAFF
>-|-|TRBJ1-2|TRBV28
TGTGCCAGCCGAAGCGGGGCGAACTATGGCTACACCTTC
CASRSGANYGYTF
>TRBD1|-|TRBJ1-6|TRBV27
TGTGCCAGCAGTTTAGTCCCCCCCACAGGGGGTAATTCACCCCTCCACTTT
CASSLVPPTGGNSPLHF
>TRBD1|-|TRBJ2-7|TRBV15
TGTGCCACCGGGAAGGGGGCTTCGTCCTACGAGCAGTACTTC
CATGKGASSYEQYF
>-|-|TRBJ1-4|TRBV7-9
TGTGCCAGCACCCACCGGGACAAAGATGAAAAACTGTTTTTT
CASTHRDKDEKLFF
>TRBD1|-|TRBJ1-3|TRBV7-2
TGTGCCAGCAGCTTATGGACAGGGTCTGGAAACACCATATATTTT
CASSLWTGSGNTIYF
>-|-|TRBJ1-4|TRBV5-8
TGTGCCAGCAGCTTGTACAGGGAGAATGAAAAACTGTTTTTT
CASSLYRENEKLFF
>TRBD1|-|TRBJ1-1|TRBV14
TGTGCCAGCAGCCAAGCGAGGGGGCCGAACACTGAAGCTTTCTTT
CASSQARGPNTEAFF
>-|few|TRBJ1-2|TRBV6-1
TGTGCCAGCAGTGAGGGGGGATATAGCTATGGCTACACCTTC
CASSEGGYSYGYTF
>-|-|TRBJ1-2|TRBV7-9
TGTGCCAGCAGCTACCTCAAGGACAACCCCTACACCTTC
CASSYLKDNPYTF
>-|-|TRBJ2-3|TRBV10-2
TGCGCCAGCAGTGCGGACATCACTAGCACAGATACGCAGTATTTT
CASSADITSTDTQYF
>-|-|TRBJ2-3|TRBV5-1
TGCGCCAGCAGCTTGGGGACAGTCACAGATACGCAGTATTTT
CASSLGTVTDTQYF
>-|-|TRBJ1-5|TRBV19
TGTGCCAGTAGTACCGGGACTCCTAATAGCAATCAGCCCCAGCATTTT
CASSTGTPNSNQPQHF
>TRBD2|-|TRBJ2-2|TRBV28
TGTGCCAGCAGTCCGCTAGGACTAGCGGGTGGGGCGAACACCGGGGAGCTGTTTTTT
CASSPLGLAGGANTGELFF
>-|-|TRBJ2-3|TRBV19
TGTGCCAGTAGTCAGTGGGATACGCAGTATTTT
CASSQWDTQYF
>-|once|TRBJ1-6|TRBV9
TGTGCCAGCAGCGCAGACAGCTCTCTCGGCTCACCCCTCCACTTT
CASSADSSLGSPLHF
>TRBD2|-|TRBJ2-7|TRBV10-3
TGTGCCATCAGTGAGTATGCGGGGGACCGATACGAGCAGTACTTC
CAISEYAGDRYEQYF
>-|-|TRBJ2-1|TRBV5-1
TGCGCCAGCAGCGTGAAGAGTGAGCAGTTCTTC
CASSVKSEQFF
>-|-|TRBJ2-3|TRBV21-1
TGTGCCAGCAGCCACACAGATACGCAGTATTTT
CASSHTDTQYF
>TRBD2|-|TRBJ2-6|TRBV18
TGTGCCAGCTCATCGCGGGGGGCGTCCTCCGGGGCCAACGTCCTGACTTTC
CASSSRGASSGANVLTF
>-|-|TRBJ1-2|TRBV28
TGTGCCAGCAGTTCAAATGGCTACACCTTC
CASSSNGYTF
>TRBD2|once|TRBJ2-2|TRBV18
TGTGCCAGCTCACTGCTAGCGGGAACCAAAATCGCGAACACCGGGGAGCTGTTTTTT
CASSLLAGTKIANTGELFF
>TRBD2|-|TRBJ2-2|TRBV29-1
TGCAGCGTGGCCGGGACTAGCGGTACGAACACCGGGGAGCTGTTTTTT
CSVAGTSGTNTGELFF
>TRBD1|-|TRBJ1-6|TRBV7-3
TGTGCCAGCAGCTCACAGGGGGGGAGGTCACCCCTCCACTTT
CASSSQGGRSPLHF
>-|-|TRBJ1-2|TRBV14
TGTGCCAGCAGCCCCCCGCGGAGTTTGGGCTACACCTTC
CASSPPRSLGYTF
>-|-|TRBJ1-2|TRBV11-2
TGTGCCAGCAGCTTAACGGTAGCGGGGGATGGCTACACCTTC
CASSLTVAGDGYTF
>TRBD1|-|TRBJ2-3|TRBV10-3
TGTGCCATCAGTGAGAGGACAGGCCCCACCGGAGATACGCAGTATTTT
CAISERTGPTGDTQYF
>TRBD1|-|TRBJ2-7|TRBV6-5
TGTGCCAGCACAGGGGGCTTGACCTACGAGCAGTACTTC
CASTGGLTYEQYF
>TRBD1|-|TRBJ2-3|TRBV25-1
TGTGCCGCCTCGAAAGGACAGGTCACAGATACGCAGTATTTT
CAASKGQVTDTQYF
>TRBD1|-|TRBJ1-2|TRBV7-2
TGTGCCAGCAGCCTGTTAGACAGGGCCTCGGGCTACACCTTC
CASSLLDRASGYTF
>TRBD2|-|TRBJ2-1|TRBV6-5
TGTGCCAGCGGGGGGACTAGCGGTTACAATGAGCAGTTCTTC
CASGGTSGYNEQFF
>-|-|TRBJ2-1|TRBV6-5
TGTGCCAGCGACCGGGGCAATGAGCAGTTCTTC
CASDRGNEQFF
>TRBD1|-|TRBJ1-1|TRBV18
TGTGCCAGCTCACCGACACAGGGGATGAACACTGAAGCTTTCTTT
CASSPTQGMNTEAFF